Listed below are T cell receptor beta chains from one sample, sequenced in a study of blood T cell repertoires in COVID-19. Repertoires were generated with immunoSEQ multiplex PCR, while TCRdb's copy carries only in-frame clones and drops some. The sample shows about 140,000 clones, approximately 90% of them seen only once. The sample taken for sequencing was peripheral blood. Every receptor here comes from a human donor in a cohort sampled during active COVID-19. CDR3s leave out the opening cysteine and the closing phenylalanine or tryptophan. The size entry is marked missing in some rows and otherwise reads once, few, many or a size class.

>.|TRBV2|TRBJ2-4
ASNLAGGAKNIQY
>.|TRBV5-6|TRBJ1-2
ASSEVGREKGYT
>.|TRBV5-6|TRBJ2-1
ASSLGTGDPYNEQF
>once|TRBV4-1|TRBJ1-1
ASSQAGANTEAF
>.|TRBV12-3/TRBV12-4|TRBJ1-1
ASTKSMNTEAF
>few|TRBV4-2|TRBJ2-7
ASSSKEFGSEGDEQY
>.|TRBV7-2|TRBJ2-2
ASSLAGGGAPGELF
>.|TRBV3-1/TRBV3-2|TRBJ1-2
ASSQADRGGGYT
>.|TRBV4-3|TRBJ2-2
ASSQSGQYLNTGELF
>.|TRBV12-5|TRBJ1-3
ASGLSTGGASGNTIY
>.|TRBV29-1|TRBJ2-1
SVGTGGGDEQF
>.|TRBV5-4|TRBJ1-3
ASSLGSGTSLSGNTIY
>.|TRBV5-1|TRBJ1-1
ASSVVQGARYTEAF
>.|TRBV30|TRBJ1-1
AWRQVEAF
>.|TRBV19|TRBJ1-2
ASSNNRGLRYGYT
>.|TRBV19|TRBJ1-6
ASTGQGTAPLH
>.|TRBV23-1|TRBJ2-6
ASRVTSGGLSGANVLT
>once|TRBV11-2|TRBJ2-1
ASRPAGGPYNEQF
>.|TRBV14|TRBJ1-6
ASSDRGLSNSPLH
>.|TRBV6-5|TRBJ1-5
ASSKRGERNQPQH
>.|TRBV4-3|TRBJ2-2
ASSQVSGRGPSEELF
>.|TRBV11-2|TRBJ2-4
ASSGQVGGNIQY
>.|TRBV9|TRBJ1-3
ASSVEGQGGNTIY
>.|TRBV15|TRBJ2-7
ATSRGGGRGRTYEQY
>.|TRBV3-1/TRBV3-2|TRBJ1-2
ASSQASGGRGYGYT
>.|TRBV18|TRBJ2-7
ASSQASYEQY
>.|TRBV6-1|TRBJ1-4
ASSGLRGWGIDGEKLF
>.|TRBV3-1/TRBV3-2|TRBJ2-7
ASSNPGQGRWEQY
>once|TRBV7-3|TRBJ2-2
ASSLGTTTNTGELF
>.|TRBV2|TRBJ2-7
ASRPGLVAYEQY
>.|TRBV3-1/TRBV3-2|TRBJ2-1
ASSPWKGFGEQF
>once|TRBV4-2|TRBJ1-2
ASSQDLNYGYT
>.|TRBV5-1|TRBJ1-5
ASSKGQDQPQH
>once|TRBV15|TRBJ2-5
ATSRGKGETQY
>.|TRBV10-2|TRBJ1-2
ASSESGASYGYT
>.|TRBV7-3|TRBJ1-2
ASSPTEAIPYGYT
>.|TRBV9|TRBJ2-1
ASNRGQGNEQF
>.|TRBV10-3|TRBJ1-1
AISMGGSENTEAF
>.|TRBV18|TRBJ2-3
ASIAGTSGGASTDTQY
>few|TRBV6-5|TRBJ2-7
ASTSSRLAGRWY
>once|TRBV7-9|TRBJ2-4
ASSQQGAKNIQC
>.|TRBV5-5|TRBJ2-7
ASRRETGASYEQY
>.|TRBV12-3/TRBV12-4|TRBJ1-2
ASSLGRGYGYT
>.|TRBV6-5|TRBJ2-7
ASTHRTGGSYEQY
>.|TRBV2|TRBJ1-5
ASWGDDNNQPQH
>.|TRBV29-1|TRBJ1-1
SVTQGATTEAF
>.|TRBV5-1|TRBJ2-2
ASTEQQANTGELF
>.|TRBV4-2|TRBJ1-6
ASSLSTGKYSPLH
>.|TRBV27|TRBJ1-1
ASSLSGQFTEAF